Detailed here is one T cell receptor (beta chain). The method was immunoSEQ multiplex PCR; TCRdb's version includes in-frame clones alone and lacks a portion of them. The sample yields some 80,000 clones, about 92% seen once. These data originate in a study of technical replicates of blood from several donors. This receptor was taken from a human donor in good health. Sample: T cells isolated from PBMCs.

This CDR3 reads CASSLGLAGEQYF. CDR3 DNA sequence: TGTGCCAGCAGCCTCGGACTAGCGGGTGAGCAGTACTTC. The V call is TRBV7-2, the J call TRBJ2-7; 11 nucleotides align to TRBD2. Germline values: CDR1 SGHTA, CDR2 FQGNSA. The CDR3 consists of 13 residues. V was clipped by 5 bases and J by 7 bases; unmatched bases: 4.